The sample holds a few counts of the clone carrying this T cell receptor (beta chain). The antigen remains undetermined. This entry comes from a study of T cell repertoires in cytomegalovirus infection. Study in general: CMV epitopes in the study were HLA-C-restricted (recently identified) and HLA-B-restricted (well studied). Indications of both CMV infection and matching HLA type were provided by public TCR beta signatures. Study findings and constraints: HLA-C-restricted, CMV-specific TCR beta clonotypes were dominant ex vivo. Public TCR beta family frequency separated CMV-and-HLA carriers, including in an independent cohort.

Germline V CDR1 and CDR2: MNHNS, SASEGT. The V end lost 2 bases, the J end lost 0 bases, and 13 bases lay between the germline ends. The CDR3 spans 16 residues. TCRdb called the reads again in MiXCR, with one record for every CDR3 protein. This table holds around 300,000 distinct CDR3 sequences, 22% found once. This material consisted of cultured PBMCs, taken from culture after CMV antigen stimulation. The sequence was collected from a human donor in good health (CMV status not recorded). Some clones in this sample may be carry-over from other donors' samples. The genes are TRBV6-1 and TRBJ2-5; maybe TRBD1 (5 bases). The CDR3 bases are TGTGCCAGCAGTGAATTTGACAGAATGTACCAAGAGACCCAGTACTTC. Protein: CASSEFDRMYQETQYF.